A single sample gave rise to the 15 T cell receptor beta chains below, sequenced in a study of cytomegalovirus exposure and HLA in healthy donors. Both 60 Vbeta primers and 13 Jbeta primers went into the PCR. Only in-frame clones appear in the TCRdb table, and some are missing; sequencing was by immunoSEQ multiplex PCR. The data contain around 100,000 clones, around 75% of them singletons. Material for sequencing was PBMCs. The receptors come from a woman aged 18-29 years in good health and CMV-seropositive.

This clone was recorded only once. The chain employs TRBV19 and TRBJ1-2; 9 bases are shared with TRBD1. CDR1 is LNHDA and CDR2 is SQIVND in the germline V gene (reference sequence). V lost 8 bases, J lost 0 bases, and 4 bases stayed unmatched. This CDR3 contains 14 residues. The DNA for the CDR3 is TGTGCCAGTTCACAGGGGGCGGCTAACTATGGCTACACCTTC. Residues: CASSQGAANYGYTF.

The chain uses TRBV5-4 and TRBJ2-1, with 9 bases aligning to TRBD2. This CDR3 contains 17 residues. With V trimmed by 1 base and J by 0 bases, 5 bases remained unmatched. Germline V gene sequence: CDR1 SGHNT, CDR2 YYREEE (reference sequence). The DNA of the CDR3 is TGTGCCAGCAGCTTGTCGGGTAGCGGGAGCTCCTACAATGAGCAGTTCTTC. Its protein product is CASSLSGSGSSYNEQFF.

This chain joins TRBV7-9 and TRBJ2-1; D unresolved. Trimming cost V 1 base and J 1 base, with 5 bases left between them. Per germline, CDR1 SEHNR and CDR2 FQNEAQ (reference sequence). The CDR3 covers 14 residues. In nucleotides, the CDR3 is TGTGCCAGCAGCTTAGTCCCTTCCTACAATGAGCAGTTCTTC. Encoded protein: CASSLVPSYNEQFF.

V usage is TRBV5-1 and J usage is TRBJ2-5; 7 bases are shared with TRBD2. The assigned J gene may be wrong: the sequence end matches TRBJ2-7 better. There are 14 residues in the CDR3. The V gene's germline CDR1 is SGHRS and CDR2 YFSETQ. Written as DNA, the CDR3 is TGCGCCAGCAGCTTGGGCGGGAGCTCCTACGAGCAGTACTTC. Its protein product is CASSLGGSSYEQYF.

V usage is TRBV27 and J usage is TRBJ2-3, with TRBD2 matching 7 bases. V shed 3 bases, J shed 4 bases, and the junction held 7 bases outside the gene matches. The CDR3 length is 15 residues. Germline V gene lookup returns CDR1 MNHEY and CDR2 SMNVEV (reference sequence). CDR3 DNA: TGTGCCAGCAGTTTCGGGGCGGGAGAAGCAGATACGCAGTATTTT. It encodes CASSFGAGEADTQYF.

J is TRBJ2-7 and V is TRBV10-2; D ambiguous. The CDR3 contains 11 residues. Germline-derived CDR1 and CDR2 are WSHSY and SAAADI. The ends were cut back, 3 bases at V and 2 bases at J, with 2 bases in the middle. CDR3 sequence reads: CASSDAYEQYF. CDR3 nucleotides: TGCGCCAGCAGTGACGCCTACGAGCAGTACTTC.

The chain uses TRBV11-2 and TRBJ2-7; maybe TRBD1 (5 bases). The CDR3 extends over 13 amino acids. CDR1 is SGHAT, CDR2 FQNNGV, per germline. V lost 5 bases to trimming and J lost 2 bases, with 10 bases between them. The CDR3 protein is CASSPSGPYEQYF. CDR3 bases: TGTGCCAGCAGCCCCTCAGGGCCCTACGAGCAGTACTTC.

V usage is TRBV27 and J usage is TRBJ1-1; 8 bases agree with TRBD1. V lost 4 bases to trimming and J lost 2 bases; unmatched junction nucleotides: 12. This CDR3 region has 17 residues. The germline V gene has CDR1 MNHEY and CDR2 SMNVEV (reference sequence). Written as DNA, the CDR3 is TGTGCCAGCAGTTCCCACGGACAGGGCACCGCAAACACTGAAGCTTTCTTT. It codes for CASSSHGQGTANTEAFF.

This clone was detected only a few times. The rearrangement joins TRBV11-2 to TRBJ2-3; 16 bases match TRBD2. The CDR3 loop spans 17 amino acids. The V and J ends lost 4 bases and 2 bases, in that order; junction bases with no gene match: 3. Germline loops: CDR1 SGHAT, CDR2 FQNNGV. The CDR3, as DNA: TGTGCCAGCAGCTGGGGGACTAGCGGGAGGGTCACAGATACGCAGTATTTT. This encodes CASSWGTSGRVTDTQYF.

The rearrangement uses TRBV15 and TRBJ2-2; the D gene is possibly TRBD1 (5 bases). Trimming stripped 0 bases from V and 4 bases from J, with 6 bases between. The V gene's germline CDR1 is LNHNV and CDR2 YYDKDF (reference sequence). This CDR3 spans 14 amino acids. The chain's CDR3 is CATSREGPTGELFF. CDR3 DNA: TGTGCCACCAGCAGAGAGGGGCCCACCGGGGAGCTGTTTTTT.

This sequence joins TRBV19 and TRBJ2-7; D may be TRBD2 (6 bases). With 2 bases removed from V and 0 bases from J, the gap between germline ends came to 17 bases. The CDR3 totals 17 residues. CDR1 and CDR2 from the germline V gene are LNHDA and SQIVND (reference sequence). This CDR3 reads CASSIQNRGFFSYEQYF. Written as DNA, the CDR3 is TGTGCCAGTAGTATACAGAATCGGGGGTTTTTCTCCTACGAGCAGTACTTC. The full variable domain, its missing parts supplied by reference TRBV19 and TRBJ2-7, is DGGITQSPKYLFRKEGQNVTLSCEQNLNHDAMYWYRQDPGQGLRLIYYSQIVNDFQKGDIAEGYSVSREKKESFPLTVTSAQKNPTAFYLCASSIQNRGFFSYEQYFGPGTRLTVT.

As DNA, the CDR3 is TGTGCCTGCCCTGCTTACGGGAGGGCTCCTGGGGAGCTGTTTTTT. Protein product: CACPAYGRAPGELFF. The gene calls are TRBV30 and TRBJ2-2, with 8 bases that match TRBD2. The CDR3 is 15 residues long. V shed 6 bases, J shed 8 bases, and the junction held 14 bases outside the gene matches. Germline V gene lookup returns CDR1 GTSNPN and CDR2 SVGIG (reference sequence).

CDR3 loop: CASSPKSGDYGYTF. The CDR3, as DNA: TGTGCCAGCTCACCAAAGAGCGGGGACTATGGCTACACCTTC. This chain joins TRBV18 and TRBJ1-2; D is unclear. With 2 bases removed from V and 3 bases from J, the gap between germline ends came to 10 bases. Per the germline V gene, CDR1 is KGHSH and CDR2 is LQKENI. The CDR3 is 14 residues long.

V and J are TRBV19 and TRBJ2-1, with a weak D call TRBD2 (5 bases). Germline loops: CDR1 LNHDA, CDR2 SQIVND (reference sequence). The CDR3 consists of 13 residues. The V and J ends lost 9 bases and 8 bases respectively, with 17 bases between them. As DNA, the CDR3 is TGTGCCAGCGCGACTACCCACTCAGATGAGCAGTTCTTC. Protein sequence: CASATTHSDEQFF.

This sequence joins TRBV6-5 and TRBJ2-5; 7 positions agree with TRBD1. CDR3 length equals 16 residues. The germline CDR1 and CDR2 sequences are MNHEY and SVGAGI. V lost 3 bases and J lost 5; bases outside the gene matches: 12. CDR3 loop: CASSYSGTALSETQYF. The CDR3 DNA reads TGTGCCAGCAGTTATTCTGGGACAGCTCTGTCGGAGACCCAGTACTTC.